This entry lists 19 T cell receptor beta chains sequenced from one sample in a study of T cell responses to AZD1222 COVID-19 vaccine. Using immunoSEQ multiplex PCR, the repertoire was profiled, and TCRdb retains in-frame clones only, with some absent. The data hold some 120,000 clones, with 90% to 95% observed a single time. The sequenced sample was peripheral blood, obtained on day 0 of AZD1222 vaccination. These receptors were taken from an adult in good health.

The chain recombines TRBV5-6 with TRBJ1-2; possibly TRBD1 for D (6 bases). CDR1 is SGHDT and CDR2 is YYEEEE in the germline V gene. This CDR3 is built from 14 residues. Trimming pared 4 bases from V and 3 bases from J, leaving 13 bases between. The CDR3 sequence: CASSAETGYYGYTF. For the CDR3, the DNA is TGTGCCAGCAGCGCTGAAACAGGGTACTATGGCTACACCTTC.

The gene calls are TRBV2 and TRBJ2-3, with a weak D call TRBD2 (5 bases). This CDR3 contains 15 residues. The V gene's germline CDR1 is SNHLY and CDR2 FYNNEI. V was trimmed by 5 bases and J by 2 bases, leaving 14 bases between them. The CDR3 loop is CASSKSGSITDTQYF. The CDR3 DNA reads as TGTGCCAGCAGTAAAAGCGGAAGTATCACAGATACGCAGTATTTT.

The chain links TRBV2 to TRBJ2-1, with 7 bases matching TRBD1. The CDR3 is made up of 11 amino acids. The germline V gene encodes CDR1 SNHLY and CDR2 FYNNEI. Trimming at V came to 10 bases and at J to 8 bases, leaving 5 bases not matched to a gene. CDR3 amino acids: CATQGSDEQFF. As DNA, the CDR3 is TGTGCCACACAGGGGTCCGATGAGCAGTTCTTC.

The rearrangement uses TRBV10-3 and TRBJ1-1, with D hard to call. The germline V and J ends were trimmed by 2 bases and 1 base, with 5 bases remaining between them. The CDR3 consists of 13 residues. The germline V gene encodes CDR1 ENHRY and CDR2 SYGVKD. The CDR3 DNA sequence: TGTGCCATCAGTGAGGCGGAGAACACTGAAGCTTTCTTT. This codes for CAISEAENTEAFF.

A single count supports this clone. The chain is built from TRBV12-3 or TRBV12-4 and TRBJ2-7; 10 bases map to TRBD2. With V trimmed by 2 bases and J by 9 bases, 4 bases remained unmatched. The CDR3 length is 13 residues. The CDR3 nucleotides read TGTGCCAGCAGTTTAACTAGCGGGATTCCGCAGTACTTC. This translates into CASSLTSGIPQYF.

The chain carries TRBV29-1 and TRBJ1-2; 8 bases align to TRBD1. V dropped 4 bases and J dropped 8; count of bases not matched to a gene: 6. The CDR3 spans 12 residues. CDR1 and CDR2 from the germline V gene are SQVTM and ANQGSEA. The CDR3 sequence: CSVGGTGTGYTF. Here the CDR3 DNA reads TGCAGCGTTGGAGGGACAGGAACCGGCTACACCTTC.

This rearrangement joins TRBV5-8 to TRBJ1-3; no clear D. This CDR3 is built from 15 residues. V dropped 0 bases and J dropped 1 base, with 8 bases sitting between them. Looked up from germline, CDR1 is SGHTS and CDR2 is YDEGEE. CDR3 nucleotide sequence: TGTGCCAGCAGCTTGGTGCGCCGATCTGGAAACACCATATATTTT. Its protein is CASSLVRRSGNTIYF.

The chain has TRBV9 and TRBJ2-7, with 8 nucleotides matching TRBD2. J gave up 3 bases and V 4 bases, and 12 bases lay outside the gene matches. This CDR3 spans 16 amino acids. CDR1 SGDLS and CDR2 YYNGEE come from the germline V gene. DNA of the CDR3: TGTGCCAGCAGCCCGGGGGGGGGCTCAGGCTTCTACGAGCAGTACTTC. It codes for CASSPGGGSGFYEQYF. Filled out from reference TRBV9 and TRBJ2-7, the complete variable domain reads DSGVTQTPKHLITATGQRVTLRCSPRSGDLSVYWYQQSLDQGLQFLIQYYNGEERAKGNILERFSAQQFPDLHSELNLSSLELGDSALYFCASSPGGGSGFYEQYFGPGTRLTVT.

The chain employs TRBV5-1 and TRBJ1-4; 9 nucleotides align to TRBD1. CDR1 and CDR2 (germline): SGHRS, YFSETQ. This CDR3 is built from 15 residues. Losses at the gene ends were 6 bases for V and 6 bases for J; bases not matched to a gene: 9. CDR3 sequence reads: CASTEAGTGYEKLFF. The DNA of the CDR3 is TGCGCCAGCACCGAGGCGGGGACAGGGTATGAAAAACTGTTTTTT. Together with reference TRBV5-1 and TRBJ1-4, the CDR3 gives the full variable domain: KAGVTQTPRYLIKTRGQQVTLSCSPISGHRSVSWYQQTPGQGLQFLFEYFSETQRNKGNFPGRFSGRQFSNSRSEMNVSTLELGDSALYLCASTEAGTGYEKLFFGSGTQLSVL.

V and J are TRBV5-1 and TRBJ1-1, with 7 bases fitting TRBD1. The germline CDR1 and CDR2 sequences are SGHRS and YFSETQ. The CDR3 has 15 amino acids. The junction had 10 bases not matched to a gene; V was cut back by 4 bases and J by 4 bases. The CDR3 loop is CASSPREAGGTEAFF. In DNA, the CDR3 is TGCGCCAGCAGCCCTCGGGAGGCAGGGGGCACTGAAGCTTTCTTT.

This clone was seen only a few times. This rearrangement joins TRBV3-1 (or the pseudogene TRBV3-2) to TRBJ2-7, with TRBD1 identical over 10 bases. The CDR3 contains 15 residues. V was pared by 3 bases and J by 5 bases, with 7 bases of the junction left unmatched. CDR1 LGHDT and CDR2 YNNKEL come from the germline V gene (reference sequence). The CDR3 sequence: CASSQVGTGVHEQYF. The CDR3 DNA is TGTGCCAGCAGCCAGGTCGGGACAGGGGTCCACGAGCAGTACTTC.

V gene TRBV2 combines with J gene TRBJ2-1; tentative D call: TRBD2 (6 bases). The CDR3 length is 15 residues. V shed 7 bases and J shed 13 bases, with 26 bases lying between them. Germline-derived CDR1 and CDR2 are SNHLY and FYNNEI. The CDR3 loop reads CASTWGTFRLDSQFF. CDR3 in DNA: TGTGCCAGCACCTGGGGAACGTTTAGACTAGATTCACAGTTCTTC.

The chain combines TRBV27 with TRBJ2-7; D perhaps matches TRBD2 (6 bases). The CDR3 consists of 13 residues. CDR1 and CDR2 (germline): MNHEY, SMNVEV (reference sequence). With 10 bases removed from V and 0 bases from J, the gap between germline ends came to 13 bases. Here the CDR3 reads CATGDSNSYEQYF. The DNA of the CDR3 is TGTGCCACGGGGGATTCTAACTCCTACGAGCAGTACTTC.

V gene TRBV15 combines with J gene TRBJ2-1; 10 bases are shared with TRBD2. Germline V lookup: CDR1 LNHNV, CDR2 YYDKDF (reference sequence). The CDR3 is 16 residues long. V was pared by 4 bases and J by 7 bases, with 10 bases of the junction left unmatched. CDR3 DNA sequence: TGTGCCACCAGCACCCATCTAGCGGGAGTTGGGAATGAGCAGTTCTTC. It encodes CATSTHLAGVGNEQFF. Complete variable domain (other parts from reference TRBV15 and TRBJ2-1): DAMVIQNPRYQVTQFGKPVTLSCSQTLNHNVMYWYQQKSSQAPKLLFHYYDKDFNNEADTPDNFQSRRPNTSFCFLDIRSPGLGDTAMYLCATSTHLAGVGNEQFFGPGTRLTVL.

The V gene is TRBV5-1, the J gene TRBJ2-1; possibly TRBD2 for D (6 bases). The germline V gene has CDR1 SGHRS and CDR2 YFSETQ. V gave up 6 bases and J gave up 4 bases, with 14 bases separating them. The CDR3 extends over 14 amino acids. The CDR3 sequence: CASKEGVGYNEQFF. CDR3 nucleotide sequence: TGCGCCAGCAAGGAGGGAGTTGGATACAATGAGCAGTTCTTC.

The V gene is TRBV27, the J gene TRBJ2-1; D is unclear. The CDR3 consists of 14 residues. Trimming took off 6 bases at V and 7 bases at J, with 16 bases between the two ends. The V gene's germline CDR1 is MNHEY and CDR2 SMNVEV (reference sequence). CDR3 DNA sequence: TGTGCCAGCAGCACTACCGGGTCCACTAATGAGCAGTTCTTC. It translates to CASSTTGSTNEQFF.

This clone was recorded only once. The chain uses TRBV3-1 (or the pseudogene TRBV3-2) and TRBJ2-5, with TRBD2 as a possible D gene (5 bases). The CDR3 extends over 14 amino acids. Trimming stripped 3 bases from V and 4 bases from J, with 12 bases between. CDR1 and CDR2 (germline): LGHDT, YNNKEL (reference sequence). The CDR3 reads CASSQWELGETQYF. As DNA, the CDR3 is TGTGCCAGCAGCCAGTGGGAGTTAGGAGAGACCCAGTACTTC.

V is TRBV29-1 and J is TRBJ1-1; possibly TRBD1 for D (5 bases). V gave up 6 bases and J gave up 0 bases, with 11 bases separating them. Germline V lookup: CDR1 SQVTM, CDR2 ANQGSEA. CDR3 length equals 13 residues. The CDR3 loop reads CSVQTDLNTEAFF. In nucleotides, the CDR3 is TGCAGCGTACAGACAGACCTGAACACTGAAGCTTTCTTT.

The chain recombines TRBV7-9 with TRBJ2-5; 7 bases agree with TRBD1. The CDR3 totals 13 residues. V was pared by 5 bases and J by 2 bases, with 2 bases of the junction left unmatched. Germline V CDR1 and CDR2: SEHNR, FQNEAQ (reference sequence). The CDR3: CASSKGQQETQYF. CDR3 nucleotide sequence: TGTGCCAGCAGCAAGGGACAGCAAGAGACCCAGTACTTC.